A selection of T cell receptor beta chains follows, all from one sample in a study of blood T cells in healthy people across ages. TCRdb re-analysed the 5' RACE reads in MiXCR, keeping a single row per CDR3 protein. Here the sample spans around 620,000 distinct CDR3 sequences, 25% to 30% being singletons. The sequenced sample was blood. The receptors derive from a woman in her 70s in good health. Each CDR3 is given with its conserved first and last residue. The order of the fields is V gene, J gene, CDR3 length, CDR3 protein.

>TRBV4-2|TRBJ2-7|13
CVSSQGQSLEQYF
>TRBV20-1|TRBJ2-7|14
CSATGSGGLARKYF
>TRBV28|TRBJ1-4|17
CASSSTHAGSIGEKLFF
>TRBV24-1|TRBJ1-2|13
CATSAQGIYGYTF
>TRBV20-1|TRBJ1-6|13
CSVYRGGNSPLHF
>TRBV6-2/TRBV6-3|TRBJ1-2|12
CASSLRGSGYTF
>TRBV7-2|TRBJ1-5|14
CASSFVGVNQPQHF
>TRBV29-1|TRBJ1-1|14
CSVGKGTMNTEAFF
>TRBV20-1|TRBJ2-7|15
CSARDHTGLGYEQYF
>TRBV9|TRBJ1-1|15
CASSSSLGGNTEAFF
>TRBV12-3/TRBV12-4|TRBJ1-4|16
CASSPLAGGTNEKLFF
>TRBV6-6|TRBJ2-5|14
CASSARTGEETQYF
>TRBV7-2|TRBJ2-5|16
CASSLAPRSGRETQYF
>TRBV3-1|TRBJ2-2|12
CASSLLTGELFF
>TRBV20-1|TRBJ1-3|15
CSARDRTGSGNTIYF
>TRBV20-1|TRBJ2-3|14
CSAIKTGTTDTQYF
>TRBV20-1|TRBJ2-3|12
CSAPDRVDTQYF
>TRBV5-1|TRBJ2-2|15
CASAFTGRNVGELFF
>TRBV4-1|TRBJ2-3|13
CASSHPVTLEQYF
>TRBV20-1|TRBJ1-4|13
CSARQGAVEKLFF
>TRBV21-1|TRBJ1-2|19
CASSKRKAPDRGFYYGYTF
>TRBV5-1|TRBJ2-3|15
CASSFSNIPTDTQYF